These 10 T cell receptor beta chains came from one sample sequenced in a study of prognosis after radiotherapy for stage I lung cancer. The TCR beta CDR3 region was amplified from genomic DNA, with two rounds of multiplex PCR being used for the amplification. First-round PCR used primers specific to each TRBV and TRBJ gene. TCRdb used MiXCR to reprocess the multiplex PCR reads, holding one entry per CDR3 protein. The sample lists 20,000 to 25,000 distinct CDR3 sequences, about 42% seen once, with 30% to 35% in the top ten. The specimen comprised PBMCs, sampled before or after stereotactic body radiation therapy (not recorded which). The receptors were sampled from a donor aged 50 or older with non-small cell lung cancer.

This clonotype has a single count. This sequence is one base from a far larger clone and is likely a read error. The chain links TRBV6-6 to TRBJ2-7; possible D gene TRBD1, 6 bases. This CDR3 is built from 12 residues. Germline values: CDR1 MNHNY, CDR2 SVGAGI (reference sequence). V lost 6 bases to trimming and J lost 6 bases, with 12 bases between them. The CDR3 DNA follows: TGTGCCAGCAGCGTAGACAGGTGCGAGCAGTACTTC. This codes for CASSVDRCEQYF.

This clonotype was seen at least ten times. A much bigger clone sits one base away, suggesting this may be a read error. The V and J genes are TRBV6-5 and TRBJ2-2; D possibly matches TRBD1 or TRBD2 (5 bases each). The length of the CDR3 is 17 residues. The germline V gene has CDR1 MNHEY and CDR2 SVGAGI. Trimming took 2 bases from V and 2 from J, leaving 15 bases between them. The CDR3 loop is CASSYRGPDHNTGELFF. The DNA of the CDR3 is TGTGCCAGCAGTTACCGGGGACCAGACCATAACACCGGGGAGCTGTTTTTT.

This clonotype counts as medium-sized. The rearrangement links TRBV6-1 to TRBJ2-2; D gene ambiguous. The CDR3 is 14 amino acids. Germline-derived CDR1 and CDR2 are MNHNS and SASEGT. Trimming shortened V by 2 bases and J by 7 bases, and 11 bases separated the two germline ends. The CDR3 loop reads CASSENYRIGELFF. The CDR3 DNA is TGTGCCAGCAGTGAAAACTATAGGATCGGGGAGCTGTTTTTT.

The V and J genes are TRBV6-4 and TRBJ2-3; D gene ambiguous. This CDR3 is 14 amino acids long. CDR1 and CDR2 from the germline V gene are MRHNA and SNTAGT. Trimming stripped 2 bases from V and 4 bases from J, with 10 bases between. The CDR3 sequence is CASSDRLGADTQYF. For the CDR3, the DNA is TGTGCCAGCAGTGACCGACTTGGTGCAGATACGCAGTATTTT.

This clonotype came up many times. The V and J genes are TRBV6-9 and TRBJ1-1, with 9 bases matching TRBD1. Trimming cost V 3 bases and J 3 bases; bases outside gene matches: 8. Germline CDR1 reads MNHGY; CDR2 reads SVAAGI. This CDR3 comprises 16 residues. CDR3 loop: CASSYRRTGADTEAFF. In nucleotides, the CDR3 is TGTGCCAGCAGTTACCGTAGGACAGGGGCGGACACTGAAGCTTTCTTT.

V is TRBV15 and J is TRBJ2-7, with 7 bases aligning to TRBD2. In germline, CDR1 is LNHNV, CDR2 YYDKDF (reference sequence). The CDR3 has 15 residues. Losses at the gene ends were 3 bases for V and 2 bases for J; bases not matched to a gene: 7. The CDR3 region is CATSREAGATYEQYF. For the CDR3, the DNA is TGTGCCACCAGCAGGGAGGCGGGAGCGACCTACGAGCAGTACTTC. Variable domain in full (rest from reference TRBV15 and TRBJ2-7): DAMVIQNPRYQVTQFGKPVTLSCSQTLNHNVMYWYQQKSSQAPKLLFHYYDKDFNNEADTPDNFQSRRPNTSFCFLDIRSPGLGDTAMYLCATSREAGATYEQYFGPGTRLTVT.

About this clonotype itself: This is likely an artifact of a read error, given a far larger clone one base away. V usage is TRBV6-4 and J usage is TRBJ1-5; weak D call: TRBD1 (5 bases). Germline V gene data show CDR1 as MRHNA and CDR2 as SNTAGT. Trimming removed 5 bases from V and 6 bases from J, with 17 bases in between. The CDR3 length is 15 residues. In DNA, the CDR3 is TGTGCCAGCAGTCCTGGACATGGGGTTGGTCAGCCCCAGCATTTT. This gives the protein CASSPGHGVGQPQHF.

This clonotype has ten or more counts. This chain connects TRBV5-1 to TRBJ2-1; 12 bases map to TRBD2. There are 14 residues in the CDR3. CDR1 is SGHRS and CDR2 is YFSETQ in the germline V gene. Trimming took 5 bases from V and 6 from J; bases not matched to a gene: 3. In DNA form, the CDR3 reads TGCGCCAGCAGACTAGCGGGAGGAGGCAATGAGCAGTTCTTC. Translated, it gives CASRLAGGGNEQFF.

This clonotype appeared a few times. The chain has TRBV6-9 and TRBJ1-2; no definite D call. The CDR3 is made up of 16 amino acids. Trimming pared 3 bases from V and 3 bases from J, leaving 17 bases between. CDR1 is MNHGY, CDR2 SVAAGI, per germline. The CDR3 DNA reads as TGTGCCAGCAGTTACAAAACGAGTGGCACCGACTATGGCTACACCTTC. As protein: CASSYKTSGTDYGYTF.

This rearrangement joins TRBV24-1 to TRBJ2-1; D uncertain. The CDR3 runs 17 residues. In germline, CDR1 is KGHDR, CDR2 SFDVKD. V gave up 3 bases and J gave up 1 base, with 15 bases separating them. CDR3 bases: TGTGCCACCAGTGATCCGAAATCGGAAGGTTCCTACAATGAGCAGTTCTTC. It codes for CATSDPKSEGSYNEQFF.